This TCR beta chain was identified during a study of cytomegalovirus exposure and HLA in healthy donors. The study, taken as a whole, reports: Through in vitro validation, a few CMV-associated chains were shown to be specific for CMV antigens. Subsequent analysis of the 120 or so validation repertoires found a tendency for first-cohort TCR clusters to co-occur.

As for this clone: Its specificity is not known.

Germline V gene lookup returns CDR1 SGHRS and CDR2 YFSETQ. CDR3 length: 14 amino acids. Trimming pared 4 bases from V and 2 bases from J, leaving 12 bases between. The table came from immunoSEQ multiplex PCR; TCRdb's copy has only in-frame clones and leaves some out. Of around 130,000 clones detected, approximately 89% appear once; the ten largest clones hold 3% to 3.5%. V usage is TRBV5-1 and J usage is TRBJ2-5; tentative D call: TRBD1 (6 bases). Sequenced input: PBMCs. The receptor was derived from a man aged 30 to 45 in good health and CMV-seronegative. The CDR3 here is CASSLDREQETQYF. In DNA form, the CDR3 reads TGCGCCAGCAGCCTGGACAGAGAGCAAGAGACCCAGTACTTC.